These 17 T cell receptor beta chains were all obtained from the same sample, sequenced in a study of long-term antiretroviral therapy in people with HIV (dated by TCRdb to the early 2020s). The immunoSEQ hsTCRB v3.0 assay was used at survey level resolution to sequence the TRB variable region. The table was pulled from immuneACCESS by TCRdb, which kept in-frame rearrangements only. Such tables lose some clones; where checked, under half of the loss comes from unresolved V genes, and the rest has no known cause. Across this sample there are tens of thousands of clones, with almost 90% seen only once. The ten largest clones capture more than 4.5% of the sample. The sequenced sample was unsorted PBMCs, obtained about 4.5 years after starting antiretroviral therapy. These receptors came from a man younger than 40 with HIV.

This rearrangement joins TRBV7-9 to TRBJ1-2; a weak D match, TRBD1 (5 bases). V was pared by 2 bases and J by 7 bases, with 8 bases between. There are 12 residues in the CDR3. Germline V gene lookup returns CDR1 SEHNR and CDR2 FQNEAQ (reference sequence). CDR3 sequence: CASSLMGGGYTF. Here the CDR3 DNA reads TGTGCCAGCAGCTTAATGGGGGGTGGCTACACCTTC.

This clone was recorded a few times. J is TRBJ2-3 and V is TRBV15; D gene uncertain. This CDR3 region has 14 residues. Trimming removed 0 bases at V and 4 bases at J, with 8 bases between. Germline lookup yields CDR1 LNHNV and CDR2 YYDKDF (reference sequence). CDR3 bases: TGTGCCACCAGCAGAGATCAGGATGCAGATACGCAGTATTTT. Translating it yields CATSRDQDADTQYF.

This clone was detected once. The chain employs TRBV18 and TRBJ1-5; D unresolved. The V end was cut by 3 bases, the J end by 7 bases, with 19 bases between. Germline values: CDR1 KGHSH, CDR2 LQKENI. This CDR3 spans 16 amino acids. The CDR3 DNA reads TGTGCCAGCTCACCCGGGTCCGGGAAGGAAGGGCAGCCCCAGCATTTT. This translates into CASSPGSGKEGQPQHF.

The rearrangement uses TRBV10-3 and TRBJ2-2, with D possibly called TRBD1 or TRBD2 (5 bases each). V gave up 8 bases and J gave up 3 bases, with 19 bases separating them. Looked up from germline, CDR1 is ENHRY and CDR2 is SYGVKD. CDR3 size: 16 residues. This CDR3 reads CAIPLRDPSDTGELFF. The CDR3 nucleotides are TGTGCCATCCCCCTACGGGACCCCTCGGACACCGGGGAGCTGTTTTTT.

This chain links TRBV7-9 with TRBJ1-1, with D unclear. V was pared by 2 bases and J by 0 bases, with 7 bases between. Per germline, CDR1 SEHNR and CDR2 FQNEAQ (reference sequence). CDR3 length: 14 amino acids. CDR3 sequence (DNA): TGTGCCAGCAGCTTATCCCCTATGAACACTGAAGCTTTCTTT. This gives the protein CASSLSPMNTEAFF.

This chain joins TRBV18 and TRBJ1-3, with TRBD1 as a possible D gene (5 bases). CDR1 and CDR2 (germline): KGHSH, LQKENI. Between the trimmed V and J ends, which lost 1 base and 4 bases, there was a span of 14 bases. The CDR3 is made up of 16 amino acids. The CDR3, as DNA: TGTGCCAGCTCACCACAGTCGAGGGGCACGGGAAACACCATATATTTT. Translation: CASSPQSRGTGNTIYF.

The chain links TRBV10-3 to TRBJ2-2, with D perhaps TRBD2 (7 bases). This CDR3 comprises 16 residues. Germline CDR1 is ENHRY and CDR2 is SYGVKD. Deletions cut 5 bases from V and 0 bases from J, with 13 bases between. The CDR3 region is CAISLRRGPNTGELFF. DNA of the CDR3: TGTGCCATCAGTCTGCGGCGGGGGCCGAACACCGGGGAGCTGTTTTTT.

The chain recombines TRBV7-9 with TRBJ2-4, with a tentative D call TRBD1 (5 bases). CDR1 and CDR2 (germline): SEHNR, FQNEAQ (reference sequence). V lost 5 bases and J lost 5, with 16 bases in between. This CDR3 is built from 15 residues. The CDR3 protein is CASSRPGLQENIQYF. As DNA, the CDR3 is TGTGCCAGCAGCCGACCAGGGCTGCAGGAAAACATTCAGTACTTC.

This rearrangement joins TRBV5-5 to TRBJ2-1; a possible D gene is TRBD2 (6 bases). V was clipped by 5 bases and J by 7 bases, with 22 bases between them. This CDR3 region has 16 residues. CDR1 is SGHKS, CDR2 YYEKEE, per germline (reference sequence). CDR3 DNA: TGTGCCAGCAGACCCGACAGTGGTGGAGGGGTGAATGAGCAGTTCTTC. It codes for CASRPDSGGGVNEQFF.

The chain's CDR3 is CASSQIPDTQYF. The CDR3 DNA reads TGTGCCAGCTCCCAAATACCAGATACGCAGTATTTT. The J gene is TRBJ2-3, the V gene TRBV18; no clear D. V lost 6 bases and J 4 bases, leaving 8 bases between the germline ends. Germline V gene data show CDR1 as KGHSH and CDR2 as LQKENI. The CDR3 spans 12 residues.

This clone occurred a few times. The chain uses TRBV2 and TRBJ2-7; possibly TRBD2 for D (5 bases). The CDR3 runs to 11 residues. Germline lookup yields CDR1 SNHLY and CDR2 FYNNEI. V lost 3 bases and J lost 6, with 6 bases in between. CDR3 residues: CASSDGVEQYF. Written as DNA, the CDR3 is TGTGCCAGCAGTGACGGGGTCGAGCAGTACTTC.

The rearrangement links TRBV7-3 to TRBJ2-1; D might be TRBD1 (6 bases). This CDR3 is 15 amino acids long. V lost 5 bases and J 5 bases, leaving 16 bases between the germline ends. Germline V gene data show CDR1 as SGHTA and CDR2 as FQGTGA. CDR3 sequence: CASSLSAGDNNEQFF. The CDR3 nucleotides are TGTGCCAGCAGCCTCTCGGCCGGGGACAACAATGAGCAGTTCTTC.

J is TRBJ2-1 and V is TRBV7-9; TRBD2 matches at 12 bases. Germline assignment: CDR1 SEHNR and CDR2 FQNEAQ (reference sequence). The CDR3 extends over 13 amino acids. The V segment lost 5 bases and the J segment 10 bases; nucleotides outside the gene matches: 3. CDR3 sequence (DNA): TGTGCCAGCAGCATGCTAGCGGGGGGGGAGCAGTTCTTC. Translated: CASSMLAGGEQFF.

The chain recombines TRBV19 with TRBJ2-1, with 12 nucleotides matching TRBD2. The CDR3 is made up of 17 amino acids. The germline gives CDR1 LNHDA, CDR2 SQIVND (reference sequence). J gave up 12 bases and V 1 base, and 13 bases lay outside the gene matches. Written as DNA, the CDR3 is TGTGCCAGTAGTATAGTGAGGACTAGCGGGGATCCTGGGCGGCAGTTCTTC. It encodes CASSIVRTSGDPGRQFF.

This chain connects TRBV7-3 to TRBJ1-5; TRBD1 matches at 7 bases. This CDR3 contains 13 residues. With 2 bases clipped from V and 6 bases from J, the junction kept 1 base outside the gene matches. Looked up from germline, CDR1 is SGHTA and CDR2 is FQGTGA. CDR3 sequence: CASSLQGGQPQHF. For the CDR3, the DNA is TGTGCCAGCAGCTTACAGGGGGGTCAGCCCCAGCATTTT.

In its sample, this clone was seen a few times. The CDR3 nucleotides read TGTGCCAGCAGCTTAGAAGGAGATCTACGCGAGCAGTACTTC. It encodes CASSLEGDLREQYF. The V and J genes are TRBV7-9 and TRBJ2-7; no firm D call. This CDR3 has 14 amino acids. From germline, CDR1 is SEHNR and CDR2 FQNEAQ (reference sequence). The V end was cut by 1 base, the J end by 6 bases, with 13 bases between.

The chain joins TRBV6-5 to TRBJ1-2; D is undetermined. V was shortened by 6 bases and J by 2 bases, with 4 bases between the two germline ends. Germline V gives CDR1 MNHEY, CDR2 SVGAGI. The CDR3 consists of 11 residues. CDR3 sequence: CASRRNYGYTF. DNA for the CDR3: TGTGCCAGCAGACGGAACTATGGCTACACCTTC.